This T cell receptor (beta chain) was recovered during a study of T cell changes during pregnancy in multiple sclerosis. This clone was counted once. The germline gives CDR1 SGHDT, CDR2 YYEEEE. The CDR3 spans 13 residues. Trimming removed 1 base at V and 4 bases at J, with 9 bases between. The data were produced by immunoSEQ multiplex PCR, yet TCRdb's version contains in-frame clones alone and is incomplete. This table holds 40,000 to 60,000 clones, approximately 92% found once. This sequence was found in a female donor with multiple sclerosis, enrolled in a pregnancy study. The sample consisted of CD4+ T cells from peripheral blood mononuclear cells, taken in the third trimester of pregnancy. This chain uses TRBV5-6 with TRBJ2-7; D may be TRBD1 (5 bases). CDR3 coding DNA: TGTGCCAGCAGCTTGCCTCAGGGTTACGAGCAGTACTTC. It specifies CASSLPQGYEQYF.